What follows describes a single T cell receptor beta chain. What it recognizes is unknown. Primers for the PCR totalled 60 Vbeta and 13 Jbeta. Sequenced by immunoSEQ multiplex PCR; TCRdb stores in-frame clones only, minus some. Of some 110,000 clones in the sample, approximately 12% are singletons; the top ten hold more than 15%. This entry comes from a study of cytomegalovirus exposure and HLA in healthy donors. The wider study: Clustering assigned about 80% of the roughly 380 genotyped donors to the Caucasian-associated ancestry cluster.

The V end lost 2 bases, the J end lost 2 bases, and 14 bases lay between the germline ends. Per the germline V gene, CDR1 is GTSNPN and CDR2 is SVGIG (reference sequence). The length of the CDR3 is 15 residues. Study conclusions and caveats: TCR beta V- and J-gene trimming was later associated with a missense DCLRE1C variant. The authors listed roughly 150 TCR beta chains as cytomegalovirus-associated.

The TCR originated in a man aged 35-49 years in good health and CMV-seropositive. The specimen was PBMCs. The V gene is TRBV30, the J gene TRBJ2-3, with D perhaps TRBD2 (6 bases). CDR3: CAWSMGTYNTDTQYF. CDR3 nucleotide sequence: TGTGCCTGGAGTATGGGGACTTATAACACAGATACGCAGTATTTT.